This TCR beta chain was observed in a study of blood T cell repertoires in COVID-19. For the study at large: Some COVID-19 samples were acute and others convalescent; all came from the United States, Italy and Spain. In each case, the material was cDNA or gDNA derived from T cells, B-cell-depleted T cells, or PBMCs.

Sequencing was performed with immunoSEQ multiplex PCR; in TCRdb, only in-frame clones are kept and a portion is missing. This sample has approximately 350,000 clones, with roughly 90% found just once. The V gene lost 3 bases and the J gene lost 4 bases, with 12 bases spanning the gap. Germline values: CDR1 KGHSH, CDR2 LQKENI. The CDR3 totals 14 residues. The sequence was obtained from a man aged 35 to 55 with acute or convalescent COVID-19. What was sequenced was peripheral blood. The V and J genes are TRBV18 and TRBJ1-1; unclear D gene. The CDR3 spells CASSPITSVTEAFF. As DNA, the CDR3 is TGTGCCAGCTCACCGATAACAAGTGTCACTGAAGCTTTCTTT.